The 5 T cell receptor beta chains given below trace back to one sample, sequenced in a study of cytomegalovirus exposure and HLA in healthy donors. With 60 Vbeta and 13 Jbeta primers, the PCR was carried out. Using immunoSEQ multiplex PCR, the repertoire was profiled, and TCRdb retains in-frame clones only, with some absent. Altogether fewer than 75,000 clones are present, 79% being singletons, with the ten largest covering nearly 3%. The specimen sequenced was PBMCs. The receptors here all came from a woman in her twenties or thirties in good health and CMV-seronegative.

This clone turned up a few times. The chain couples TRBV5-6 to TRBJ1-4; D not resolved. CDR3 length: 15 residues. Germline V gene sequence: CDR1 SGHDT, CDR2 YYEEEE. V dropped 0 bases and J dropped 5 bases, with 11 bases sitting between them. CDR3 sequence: CASSLDAVPNEKLFF. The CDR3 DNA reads TGTGCCAGCAGCTTGGATGCGGTCCCCAATGAAAAACTGTTTTTT. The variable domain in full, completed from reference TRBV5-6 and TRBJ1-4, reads DAGVTQSPTHLIKTRGQQVTLRCSPKSGHDTVSWYQQALGQGPQFIFQYYEEEERQRGNFPDRFSGHQFPNYSSELNVNALLLGDSALYLCASSLDAVPNEKLFFGSGTQLSVL.

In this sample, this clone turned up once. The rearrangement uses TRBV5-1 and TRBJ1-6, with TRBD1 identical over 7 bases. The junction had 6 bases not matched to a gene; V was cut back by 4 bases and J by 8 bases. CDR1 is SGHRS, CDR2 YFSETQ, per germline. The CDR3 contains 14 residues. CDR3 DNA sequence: TGCGCCAGCAGCCGACAGGGTAGAGATTCACCCCTCCACTTT. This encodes CASSRQGRDSPLHF.

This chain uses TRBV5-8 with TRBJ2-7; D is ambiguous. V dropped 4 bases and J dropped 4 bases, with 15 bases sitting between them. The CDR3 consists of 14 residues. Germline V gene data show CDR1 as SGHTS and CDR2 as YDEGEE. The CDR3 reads CASSQIPGLYEQYF. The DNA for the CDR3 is TGTGCCAGCAGCCAGATTCCGGGTCTGTACGAGCAGTACTTC.

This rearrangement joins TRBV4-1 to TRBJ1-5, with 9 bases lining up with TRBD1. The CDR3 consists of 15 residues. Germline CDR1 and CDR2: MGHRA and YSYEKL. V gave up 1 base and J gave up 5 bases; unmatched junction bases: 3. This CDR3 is CASSQGDRVDQPQHF. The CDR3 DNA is TGCGCCAGCAGCCAAGGGGACAGGGTGGATCAGCCCCAGCATTTT.

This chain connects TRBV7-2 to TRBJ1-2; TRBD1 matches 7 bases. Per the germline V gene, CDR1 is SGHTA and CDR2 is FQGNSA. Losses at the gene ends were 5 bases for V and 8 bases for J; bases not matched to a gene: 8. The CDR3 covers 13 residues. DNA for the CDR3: TGTGCCAGCAGCCCTGGACAGGCTCAGGGCTACACCTTC. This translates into CASSPGQAQGYTF.